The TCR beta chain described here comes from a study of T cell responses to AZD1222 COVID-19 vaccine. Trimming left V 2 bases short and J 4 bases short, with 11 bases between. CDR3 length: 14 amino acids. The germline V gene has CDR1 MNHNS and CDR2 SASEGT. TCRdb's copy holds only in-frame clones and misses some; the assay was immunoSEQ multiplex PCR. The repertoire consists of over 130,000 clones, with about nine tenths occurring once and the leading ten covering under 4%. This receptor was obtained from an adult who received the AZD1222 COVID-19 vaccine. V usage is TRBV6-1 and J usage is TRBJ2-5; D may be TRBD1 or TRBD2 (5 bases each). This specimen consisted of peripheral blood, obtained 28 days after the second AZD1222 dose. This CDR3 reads CASSEKSGGETQYF. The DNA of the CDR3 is TGTGCCAGCAGTGAAAAGTCTGGGGGAGAGACCCAGTACTTC.